These 29 T cell receptor beta chains came from one sample sequenced in a study of OX40 agonist ivuxolimab in advanced cancers. Data came from immunoSEQ multiplex PCR; TCRdb stores just in-frame clones and leaves some out. The sample has about 86,000 clones, 75% to 95% seen once. The sample was CD4+ or CD8+ T cells sorted from blood, taken in a trial of the OX40 agonist ivuxolimab. The receptor source for this set is an adult with an advanced solid tumor such as melanoma, head and neck, liver or kidney cancer.

This chain links TRBV7-3 with TRBJ2-1, with 9 bases fitting TRBD2. The CDR3 has 16 residues. Trimming removed 5 bases from V and 4 bases from J; junction bases left unmatched: 9. Germline V gene data show CDR1 as SGHTA and CDR2 as FQGTGA. The CDR3 bases are TGTGCCAGCAGCAAATCCGGGACTAGCATATACAATGAGCAGTTCTTC. Protein: CASSKSGTSIYNEQFF. Supplemented by reference TRBV7-3 and TRBJ2-1, the full variable domain reads GAGVSQTPSNKVTEKGKYVELRCDPISGHTALYWYRQSLGQGPEFLIYFQGTGAADDSGLPNDRFFAVRPEGSVSTLKIQRTERGDSAVYLCASSKSGTSIYNEQFFGPGTRLTVL.

CDR3 coding DNA: TGTGCCAGCACGAGCTCCACTGAAGCTTTCTTT. Translating gives CASTSSTEAFF. The gene calls are TRBV25-1 and TRBJ1-1; D is uncertain. Germline V gene sequence: CDR1 MGHDK, CDR2 SYGVNS. CDR3 length: 11 residues. V lost 7 bases to trimming and J lost 4 bases, with 7 bases between them. The full variable domain, with the rest looked up from reference TRBV25-1 and TRBJ1-1, is EADIYQTPRYLVIGTGKKITLECSQTMGHDKMYWYQQDPGMELHLIHYSYGVNSTEKGDLSSESTVSRIRTEHFPLTLESARPSHTSQYLCASTSSTEAFFGQGTRLTVV.

The chain couples TRBV13 to TRBJ2-1; the match to TRBD2 covers 12 bases. V trimming: 4 bases; J trimming: 6 bases; junction bases outside the gene matches: 7. CDR3 length: 16 residues. Germline V gene sequence: CDR1 PRHDT, CDR2 FYEKMQ (reference sequence). CDR3 loop: CASSWGTSGPFNEQFF. The DNA for the CDR3 is TGTGCCAGCAGCTGGGGGACTAGCGGGCCCTTCAATGAGCAGTTCTTC.

The rearrangement joins TRBV5-4 to TRBJ1-2; D might be TRBD1 (6 bases). The CDR3 runs to 17 residues. Germline CDR1 reads SGHNT; CDR2 reads YYREEE (reference sequence). V lost 3 bases to trimming and J lost 2 bases, with 20 bases between them. The CDR3 sequence: CASSSGTNSLSNYGYTF. For the CDR3, the DNA is TGTGCCAGCAGCTCCGGGACAAACTCCCTCTCCAACTATGGCTACACCTTC.

The chain employs TRBV6-1 and TRBJ2-7; 8 positions match TRBD2. Trimming at V came to 2 bases and at J to 3 bases, leaving 6 bases not matched to a gene. The CDR3 totals 15 residues. Germline V CDR1 and CDR2: MNHNS, SASEGT. The CDR3 loop is CASSEPAGDGYEQYF. The CDR3 DNA reads as TGTGCCAGCAGTGAACCAGCGGGAGACGGCTACGAGCAGTACTTC.

The genes are TRBV6-6 and TRBJ2-1; D gene ambiguous. V was trimmed by 2 bases and J by 5 bases, leaving 16 bases between them. Looked up from germline, CDR1 is MNHNY and CDR2 is SVGAGI (reference sequence). The CDR3 consists of 16 residues. The CDR3 is CASSYLGLSLNNEQFF. The CDR3 coding sequence is TGTGCCAGCAGTTACCTAGGCCTCTCCCTGAACAATGAGCAGTTCTTC.

V usage is TRBV6-1 and J usage is TRBJ2-3; 10 nucleotides match TRBD2. The CDR3 has 16 residues. V shed 3 bases and J 1 base; nucleotides not matched to a gene: 4. Germline V gives CDR1 MNHNS, CDR2 SASEGT. The DNA for the CDR3 is TGTGCCAGCAGTGATCTAGCGGGAGAGGGCACAGATACGCAGTATTTT. Amino acid sequence: CASSDLAGEGTDTQYF.

The V call is TRBV7-9, the J call TRBJ2-5; a possible D gene is TRBD2 (6 bases). The CDR3 loop spans 15 amino acids. V was clipped by 5 bases and J by 7 bases, with 20 bases between them. Germline lookup yields CDR1 SEHNR and CDR2 FQNEAQ (reference sequence). As DNA, the CDR3 is TGTGCCAGCAGCCGCGGGACGCCCTCGTTAGGGACCCAGTACTTC. Its protein is CASSRGTPSLGTQYF.

V usage is TRBV7-2 and J usage is TRBJ2-7; D gene unclear. In germline, CDR1 is SGHTA, CDR2 FQGNSA. Trimming took off 1 base at V and 0 bases at J, with 7 bases between the two ends. The CDR3 has 14 amino acids. The CDR3: CASSLVGTSYEQYF. CDR3 DNA: TGTGCCAGCAGCTTAGTGGGAACCTCCTACGAGCAGTACTTC.

This chain links TRBV19 with TRBJ1-1; D not resolved. This CDR3 is built from 14 residues. Germline assignment: CDR1 LNHDA and CDR2 SQIVND (reference sequence). The V and J ends lost 7 bases and 1 base respectively, with 13 bases between them. CDR3 loop: CASTRNGRNTEAFF. In nucleotides, the CDR3 is TGTGCCAGTACTCGAAACGGGCGGAACACTGAAGCTTTCTTT.

The gene calls are TRBV30 and TRBJ1-5; no reliable D call. V was clipped by 4 bases and J by 2 bases, with 9 bases between them. Germline V gives CDR1 GTSNPN, CDR2 SVGIG (reference sequence). This CDR3 comprises 13 residues. In DNA form, the CDR3 reads TGTGCCTGGAATCAGGTAGGCAATCAGCCCCAGCATTTT. The encoded protein is CAWNQVGNQPQHF. The whole variable domain, remainder taken from reference TRBV30 and TRBJ1-5, is SQTIHQWPATLVQPVGSPLSLECTVEGTSNPNLYWYRQAAGRGLQLLFYSVGIGQISSEVPQNLSASRPQDRQFILSSKKLLLSDSGFYLCAWNQVGNQPQHFGDGTRLSIL.

The CDR3 coding sequence is TGTGCCAGCAGCTCCAGAGAACCCCTCCACTTT. Its protein is CASSSREPLHF. The rearrangement uses TRBV11-2 and TRBJ1-6, with D unclear. Germline lookup yields CDR1 SGHAT and CDR2 FQNNGV. V was clipped by 4 bases and J by 12 bases, with 7 bases between them. The CDR3 loop spans 11 amino acids.

The gene calls are TRBV9 and TRBJ1-1, with 7 bases identical to TRBD1. The ends lost 1 base at V and 7 bases at J; junction bases unmatched: 4. From germline, CDR1 is SGDLS and CDR2 YYNGEE. The CDR3 contains 13 residues. In nucleotides, the CDR3 is TGTGCCAGCAGCGTATCCAGGGGGGGTGAAGCTTTCTTT. It encodes CASSVSRGGEAFF.

This rearrangement joins TRBV15 to TRBJ2-7, with 7 nucleotides matching TRBD2. The CDR3 length is 17 residues. V was clipped by 3 bases and J by 0 bases; unmatched bases: 11. CDR1 is LNHNV, CDR2 YYDKDF, per germline (reference sequence). CDR3 sequence reads: CATSRGGLAASSYEQYF. The CDR3 DNA is TGTGCCACCAGCAGGGGGGGGTTAGCGGCGAGCTCCTACGAGCAGTACTTC.

This chain uses TRBV6-1 with TRBJ2-2, with D unclear. The V end lost 2 bases, the J end lost 0 bases, and 4 bases lay between the germline ends. The V gene's germline CDR1 is MNHNS and CDR2 SASEGT. This CDR3 has 14 residues. This CDR3 is CASSEWANTGELFF. The CDR3 region has the DNA TGTGCCAGCAGTGAATGGGCGAACACCGGGGAGCTGTTTTTT.

About this clone: The identical CDR3 is also encoded by other nucleotide sequences in the sample. The chain uses TRBV6-4 and TRBJ2-3; TRBD2 matches 9 bases. Per the germline V gene, CDR1 is MRHNA and CDR2 is SNTAGT. The CDR3 totals 14 residues. Trimming took 3 bases from V and 3 from J; bases not matched to a gene: 1. CDR3 residues: CASSEREGTDTQYF. The CDR3 coding sequence is TGTGCCAGCAGTGAGCGGGAGGGGACAGATACGCAGTATTTT.

The rearrangement joins TRBV1 to TRBJ2-5; the D segment call TRBD2 is taken from the table without a DNA check. TRBV1 is given as a pseudogene. CDR3 length: 16 residues. The CDR3 region is CTSSQVSSGSRETQYF. CDR3 nucleotide sequence: TGCACCAGCAGCCAAGTCTCAAGCGGGAGTCGAGAGACCCAGTACTTC.

The gene calls are TRBV5-6 and TRBJ1-2; D is unresolved. V dropped 0 bases and J dropped 4 bases, with 7 bases sitting between them. From germline, CDR1 is SGHDT and CDR2 YYEEEE. The CDR3 is 13 residues long. Written as DNA, the CDR3 is TGTGCCAGCAGCTTGGACAGAGCCTATGGCTACACCTTC. Translation gives CASSLDRAYGYTF.

The chain recombines TRBV15 with TRBJ2-7; 7 bases align to TRBD1. CDR1 and CDR2 from the germline V gene are LNHNV and YYDKDF (reference sequence). The CDR3 consists of 14 residues. V shed 1 base, J shed 3 bases, and the junction held 3 bases outside the gene matches. CDR3 sequence (DNA): TGTGCCACCAGCAGAGGACAGGGTTACTACGAGCAGTACTTC. It is translated as CATSRGQGYYEQYF.

This chain uses TRBV2 with TRBJ2-5, with a tentative D call TRBD1 (5 bases). V was pared by 4 bases and J by 1 base, with 13 bases between. Germline CDR1 SNHLY, CDR2 FYNNEI. The CDR3 runs to 15 residues. The CDR3 sequence is CASSVMKGPQETQYF. Written as DNA, the CDR3 is TGTGCCAGCAGTGTGATGAAGGGGCCCCAAGAGACCCAGTACTTC.

This clone was detected once. The chain combines TRBV19 with TRBJ1-4, with 8 bases fitting TRBD1. This CDR3 comprises 13 residues. Trimming removed 7 bases from V and 7 bases from J; junction bases left unmatched: 5. From germline, CDR1 is LNHDA and CDR2 SQIVND (reference sequence). Written as DNA, the CDR3 is TGTGCCAGTAATTGGCAGGGGGCTGAAAAACTGTTTTTT. Its translation is CASNWQGAEKLFF.

The chain employs TRBV7-8 and TRBJ2-7, with 9 bases fitting TRBD1. Trimming at V came to 2 bases and at J to 3 bases, leaving 2 bases not matched to a gene. Germline CDR1 reads SGHVS; CDR2 reads FQNEAQ. The CDR3 has 14 residues. The CDR3 DNA reads as TGTGCCAGCAGCTTATCGGGACAGGGCTACGAGCAGTACTTC. It encodes CASSLSGQGYEQYF. Variable domain in full (rest from reference TRBV7-8 and TRBJ2-7): GAGVSQSPRYKVAKRGQDVALRCDPISGHVSLFWYQQALGQGPEFLTYFQNEAQLDKSGLPSDRFFAERPEGSVSTLKIQRTQQEDSAVYLCASSLSGQGYEQYFGPGTRLTVT.

The rearrangement joins TRBV10-3 to TRBJ1-4; the D gene is possibly TRBD1 (6 bases). Per the germline V gene, CDR1 is ENHRY and CDR2 is SYGVKD. Trimming left V 2 bases short and J 5 bases short, with 18 bases between. The CDR3 extends over 17 amino acids. The CDR3 bases are TGTGCCATCAGTGAGGGGAGGGGCGCAGGGGAAAATGAAAAACTGTTTTTT. This gives the protein CAISEGRGAGENEKLFF.

The chain carries TRBV6-1 and TRBJ1-2; TRBD1 agrees at 8 bases. Looked up from germline, CDR1 is MNHNS and CDR2 is SASEGT. This CDR3 is 14 amino acids long. Trimming cost V 7 bases and J 4 bases; bases outside gene matches: 8. This CDR3 is CASMVGGQVYGYTF. The CDR3 DNA reads as TGTGCCAGCATGGTAGGGGGACAGGTCTATGGCTACACCTTC.

This clone was detected only once. The rearrangement uses TRBV28 and TRBJ2-7; the match to TRBD1 covers 9 bases. V was clipped by 5 bases and J by 3 bases; unmatched bases: 8. The length of the CDR3 is 15 residues. Germline assignment: CDR1 MDHEN and CDR2 SYDVKM. CDR3 region: CASSLRDRVNYEQYF. The CDR3 nucleotides read TGTGCCAGCAGTCTCCGGGACAGGGTTAACTACGAGCAGTACTTC.

V and J are TRBV11-3 and TRBJ2-7; D tentatively fits TRBD1 or TRBD2 (5 bases each). Germline CDR1 is SGHNT and CDR2 is YENEEA. There are 14 residues in the CDR3. The V end lost 7 bases, the J end lost 1 base, and 14 bases lay between the germline ends. This chain's CDR3 is CASTPGTTSYEQYF. DNA of the CDR3: TGTGCCAGCACCCCCGGGACGACTTCCTACGAGCAGTACTTC.

This rearrangement joins TRBV18 to TRBJ2-1; D ambiguous. Trimming took off 3 bases at V and 3 bases at J, with 9 bases between the two ends. CDR1 KGHSH and CDR2 LQKENI come from the germline V gene. The CDR3 length is 14 residues. CDR3 in amino acids: CASSPSQNYNEQFF. DNA of the CDR3: TGTGCCAGCTCACCGAGCCAGAACTACAATGAGCAGTTCTTC.

This chain joins TRBV10-1 and TRBJ2-3; the match to TRBD1 covers 7 bases. This CDR3 spans 13 amino acids. The trim removed 5 bases at V and 4 bases at J, leaving 3 bases unmatched. The germline V gene has CDR1 WNHNN and CDR2 SYGVQD (reference sequence). The CDR3 DNA reads TGCGCCAGCAGTAAAACAGGGGCAGATACGCAGTATTTT. Encoded protein: CASSKTGADTQYF.

The rearrangement links TRBV2 to TRBJ1-2; D is ambiguous. The CDR3 has 12 amino acids. Germline V CDR1 and CDR2: SNHLY, FYNNEI. V lost 8 bases, J lost 3 bases, and 10 bases lay in between. The CDR3 is CASWSRDYGYTF. The CDR3 DNA follows: TGTGCCAGCTGGTCAAGGGACTATGGCTACACCTTC. The complete variable domain, with remaining parts taken from reference TRBV2 and TRBJ1-2, reads EPEVTQTPSHQVTQMGQEVILRCVPISNHLYFYWYRQILGQKVEFLVSFYNNEISEKSEIFDDQFSVERPDGSNFTLKIRSTKLEDSAMYFCASWSRDYGYTFGSGTRLTVV.